This T cell receptor (beta chain) is drawn from a study of T cells after yellow fever vaccination. Findings and caveats of the study: Booster sampling recovered most clones from primary vaccination (approximately 96% CD4, around 88% CD8).

One entry per CDR3 protein results from TCRdb running MiXCR on the 5' RACE reads. The sample holds more than 120,000 distinct CDR3 sequences, about 7.7% seen once. The CDR3 runs 16 residues. V was shortened by 0 bases and J by 2 bases, with 14 bases between the two germline ends. Germline V gene lookup returns CDR1 MNHEY and CDR2 SVGAGI. This clonotype appeared many times. The antigen remains unidentified. The TCR was taken from a man aged 25-40 years who received the YFV17D yellow fever vaccine. V is TRBV6-5 and J is TRBJ2-7; no clear D gene. The input for sequencing was CD4+ T cells sorted from PBMCs, taken 5 days after the yellow fever booster vaccination. The CDR3: CASSYSSGHAPYEQYF. CDR3 sequence (DNA): TGTGCCAGCAGTTACTCGTCGGGCCACGCTCCCTACGAGCAGTACTTC.